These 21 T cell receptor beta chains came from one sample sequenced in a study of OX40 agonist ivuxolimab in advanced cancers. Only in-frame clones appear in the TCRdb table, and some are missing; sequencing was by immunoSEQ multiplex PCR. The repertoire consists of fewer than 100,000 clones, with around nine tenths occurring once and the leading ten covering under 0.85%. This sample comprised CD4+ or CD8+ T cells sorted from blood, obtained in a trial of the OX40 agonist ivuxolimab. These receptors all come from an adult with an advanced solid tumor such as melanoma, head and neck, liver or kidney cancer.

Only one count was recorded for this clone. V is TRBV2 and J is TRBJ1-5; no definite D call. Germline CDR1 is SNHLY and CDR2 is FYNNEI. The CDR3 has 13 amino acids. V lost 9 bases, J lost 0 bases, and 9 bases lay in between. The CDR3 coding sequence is TGTGCCAGTAGGACGGATAGCAATCAGCCCCAGCATTTT. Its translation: CASRTDSNQPQHF.

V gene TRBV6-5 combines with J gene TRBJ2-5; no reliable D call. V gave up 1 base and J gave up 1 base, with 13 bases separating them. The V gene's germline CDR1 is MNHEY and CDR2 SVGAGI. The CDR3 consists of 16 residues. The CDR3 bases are TGTGCCAGCAGTTACTTCCTCCGGGTCTCCCAAGAGACCCAGTACTTC. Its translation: CASSYFLRVSQETQYF.

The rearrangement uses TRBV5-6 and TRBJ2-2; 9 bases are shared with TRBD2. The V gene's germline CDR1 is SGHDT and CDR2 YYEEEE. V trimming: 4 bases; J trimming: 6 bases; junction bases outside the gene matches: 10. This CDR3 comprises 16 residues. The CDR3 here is CASSPGLARAAGELFF. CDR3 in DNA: TGTGCCAGCAGCCCCGGACTAGCGAGGGCCGCCGGGGAGCTGTTTTTT.

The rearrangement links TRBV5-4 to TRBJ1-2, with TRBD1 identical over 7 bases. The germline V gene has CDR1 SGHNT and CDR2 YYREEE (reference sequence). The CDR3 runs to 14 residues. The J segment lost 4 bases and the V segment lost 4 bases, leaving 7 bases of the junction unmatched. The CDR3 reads CASSQGTAPYGYTF. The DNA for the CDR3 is TGTGCCAGCAGCCAAGGGACAGCCCCCTATGGCTACACCTTC.

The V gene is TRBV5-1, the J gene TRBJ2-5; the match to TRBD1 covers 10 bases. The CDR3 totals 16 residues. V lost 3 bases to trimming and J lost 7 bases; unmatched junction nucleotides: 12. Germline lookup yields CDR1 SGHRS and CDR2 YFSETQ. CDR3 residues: CASSSSGQGNGRTQYF. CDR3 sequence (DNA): TGCGCCAGCAGCTCGTCGGGACAGGGGAATGGAAGGACCCAGTACTTC. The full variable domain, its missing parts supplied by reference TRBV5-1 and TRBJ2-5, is KAGVTQTPRYLIKTRGQQVTLSCSPISGHRSVSWYQQTPGQGLQFLFEYFSETQRNKGNFPGRFSGRQFSNSRSEMNVSTLELGDSALYLCASSSSGQGNGRTQYFGPGTRLLVL.

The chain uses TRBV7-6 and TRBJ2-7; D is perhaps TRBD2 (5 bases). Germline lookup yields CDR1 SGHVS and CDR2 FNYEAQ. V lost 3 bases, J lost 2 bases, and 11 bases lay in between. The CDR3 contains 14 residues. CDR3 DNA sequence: TGTGCCAGCAGCTTCGGGGATATGGCCTACGAGCAGTACTTC. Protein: CASSFGDMAYEQYF.

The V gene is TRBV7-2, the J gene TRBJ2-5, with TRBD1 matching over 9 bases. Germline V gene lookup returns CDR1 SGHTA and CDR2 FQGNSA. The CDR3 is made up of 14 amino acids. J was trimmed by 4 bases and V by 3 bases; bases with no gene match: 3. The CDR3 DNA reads TGTGCCAGCAGCTTCACAGGGGGCGGAGAGACCCAGTACTTC. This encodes CASSFTGGGETQYF.

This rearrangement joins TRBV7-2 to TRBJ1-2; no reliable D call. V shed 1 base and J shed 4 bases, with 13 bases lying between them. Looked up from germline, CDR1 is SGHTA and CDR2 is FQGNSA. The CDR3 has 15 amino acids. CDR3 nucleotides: TGTGCCAGCAGCTTAGGGCGGACTGAGGTCTATGGCTACACCTTC. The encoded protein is CASSLGRTEVYGYTF.

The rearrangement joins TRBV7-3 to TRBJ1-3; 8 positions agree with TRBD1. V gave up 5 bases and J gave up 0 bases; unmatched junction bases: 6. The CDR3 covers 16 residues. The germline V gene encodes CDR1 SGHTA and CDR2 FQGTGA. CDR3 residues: CASSLTGGISGNTIYF. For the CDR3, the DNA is TGTGCCAGCAGCCTTACAGGGGGTATCTCTGGAAACACCATATATTTT.

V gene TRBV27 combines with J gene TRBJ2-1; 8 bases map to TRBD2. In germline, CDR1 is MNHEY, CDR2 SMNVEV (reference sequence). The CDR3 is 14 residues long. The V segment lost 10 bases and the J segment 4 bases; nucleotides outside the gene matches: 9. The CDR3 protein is CATPRGGGYNEQFF. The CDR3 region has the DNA TGTGCCACCCCCCGGGGGGGAGGGTACAATGAGCAGTTCTTC.

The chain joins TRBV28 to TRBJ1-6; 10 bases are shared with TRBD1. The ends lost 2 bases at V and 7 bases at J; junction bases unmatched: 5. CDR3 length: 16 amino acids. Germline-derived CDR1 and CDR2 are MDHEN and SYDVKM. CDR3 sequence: CASSLRRGQGNSPLHF. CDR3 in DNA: TGTGCCAGCAGTTTAAGGAGGGGACAGGGGAATTCACCCCTCCACTTT.

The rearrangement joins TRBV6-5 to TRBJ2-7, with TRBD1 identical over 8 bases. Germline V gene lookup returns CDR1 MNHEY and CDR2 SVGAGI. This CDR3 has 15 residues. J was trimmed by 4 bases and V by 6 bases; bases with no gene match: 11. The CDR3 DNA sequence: TGTGCCAGCAGGAGGGGCAGGGGGCGAGAGTACGAGCAGTACTTC. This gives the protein CASRRGRGREYEQYF.

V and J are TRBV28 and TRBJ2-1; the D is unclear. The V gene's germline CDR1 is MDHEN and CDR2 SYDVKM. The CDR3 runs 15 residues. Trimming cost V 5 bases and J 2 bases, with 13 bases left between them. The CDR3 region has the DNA TGTGCCAGCAGTCTAACCTCAGACACCTACAATGAGCAGTTCTTC. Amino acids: CASSLTSDTYNEQFF.

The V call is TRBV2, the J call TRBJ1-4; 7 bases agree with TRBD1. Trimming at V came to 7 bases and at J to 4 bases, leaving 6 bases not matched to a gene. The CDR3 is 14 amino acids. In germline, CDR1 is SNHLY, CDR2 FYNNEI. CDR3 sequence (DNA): TGTGCCAGCACCCTAGACAGGGATAATGAAAAACTGTTTTTT. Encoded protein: CASTLDRDNEKLFF.

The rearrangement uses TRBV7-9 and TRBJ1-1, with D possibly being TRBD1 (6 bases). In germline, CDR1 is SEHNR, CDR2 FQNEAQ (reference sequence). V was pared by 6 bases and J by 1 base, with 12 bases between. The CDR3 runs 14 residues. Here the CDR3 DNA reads TGTGCCAGCAGGACTTTACAGGGGAACACTGAAGCTTTCTTT. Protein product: CASRTLQGNTEAFF. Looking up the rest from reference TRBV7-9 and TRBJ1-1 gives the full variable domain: DTGVSQNPRHKITKRGQNVTFRCDPISEHNRLYWYRQTLGQGPEFLTYFQNEAQLEKSRLLSDRFSAERPKGSFSTLEIQRTEQGDSAMYLCASRTLQGNTEAFFGQGTRLTVV.

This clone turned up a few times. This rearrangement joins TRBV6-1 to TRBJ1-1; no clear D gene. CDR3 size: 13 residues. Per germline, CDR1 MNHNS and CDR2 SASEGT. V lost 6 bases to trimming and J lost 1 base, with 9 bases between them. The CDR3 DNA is TGTGCCAGCAGAAAGGACGGGAACACTGAAGCTTTCTTT. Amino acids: CASRKDGNTEAFF.

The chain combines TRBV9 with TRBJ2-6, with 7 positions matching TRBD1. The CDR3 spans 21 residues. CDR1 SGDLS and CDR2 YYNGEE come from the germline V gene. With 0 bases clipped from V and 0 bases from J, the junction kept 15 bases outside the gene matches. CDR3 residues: CASSVGARGWGASSGANVLTF. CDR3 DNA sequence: TGTGCCAGCAGCGTAGGAGCCAGGGGGTGGGGAGCCTCCTCTGGGGCCAACGTCCTGACTTTC.

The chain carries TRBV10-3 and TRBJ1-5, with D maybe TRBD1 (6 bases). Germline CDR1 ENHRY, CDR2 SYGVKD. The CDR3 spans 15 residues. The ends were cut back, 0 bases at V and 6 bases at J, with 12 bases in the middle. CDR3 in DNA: TGTGCCATCAGTGAGTCAGGGGGAAATGGTCAGCCCCAGCATTTT. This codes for CAISESGGNGQPQHF.

The CDR3 reads CASSVGGELFF. DNA for the CDR3: TGTGCCAGCAGCGTTGGTGGGGAGCTGTTTTTT. The chain recombines TRBV9 with TRBJ2-2; D call uncertain. Trimming stripped 2 bases from V and 8 bases from J, with 4 bases between. Germline V gene sequence: CDR1 SGDLS, CDR2 YYNGEE. This CDR3 contains 11 residues. Together with reference TRBV9 and TRBJ2-2, the CDR3 gives the full variable domain: DSGVTQTPKHLITATGQRVTLRCSPRSGDLSVYWYQQSLDQGLQFLIQYYNGEERAKGNILERFSAQQFPDLHSELNLSSLELGDSALYFCASSVGGELFFGEGSRLTVL.

The chain's CDR3 is CASTPTGRMNTEAFF. The CDR3 nucleotides read TGTGCCAGTACCCCGACGGGGAGGATGAACACTGAAGCTTTCTTT. The rearrangement links TRBV19 to TRBJ1-1; unclear D gene. This CDR3 is built from 15 residues. V was shortened by 7 bases and J by 0 bases, with 15 bases between the two germline ends. Germline CDR1 and CDR2: LNHDA and SQIVND (reference sequence).

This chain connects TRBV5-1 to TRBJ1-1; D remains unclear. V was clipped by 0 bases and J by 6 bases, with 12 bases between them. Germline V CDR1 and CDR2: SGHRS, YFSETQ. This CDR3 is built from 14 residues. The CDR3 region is CASSLDGMGAEAFF. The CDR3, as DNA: TGCGCCAGCAGCTTGGACGGGATGGGAGCTGAAGCTTTCTTT.